The clone carrying this T cell receptor (beta chain) was detected many times. This sample is drawn from a study of T cell repertoires in cytomegalovirus infection. Study-wide context: Signatures in public TCR beta sequences pointed to both CMV infection and matching HLA type.

The CDR3 has 16 amino acids. V lost 5 bases and J lost 4; bases outside the gene matches: 11. Germline assignment: CDR1 SGHAT and CDR2 FQNNGV. TCRdb analysed the reads with MiXCR anew, one entry per CDR3 protein. Seen here are about 490,000 distinct CDR3 sequences, about 11% observed once, and the top ten hold roughly 10%. The rearrangement joins TRBV11-2 to TRBJ2-7, with 10 bases matching TRBD1. The sequenced material came from PBMCs. The receptor was isolated from a human donor in good health (CMV status not recorded). Some clones in this sample may be carry-over from other donors' samples. The CDR3 nucleotides read TGTGCCAGCAGCCTCCGACCCGGGACAGGGGTATACGAGCAGTACTTC. It translates to CASSLRPGTGVYEQYF.